The sequence of this TCR beta chain was determined in a study of vaccination and CD4 T cells after COVID-19. Cultured CD4+ T-cell DNA underwent Oncomine TCR Beta short-read sequencing. A single record per CDR3 protein comes from TCRdb applying MiXCR to the PCR reads. The data hold about 19,000 distinct CDR3 sequences, with 30% to 40% observed a single time. This CDR3 is 14 amino acids long. Deletions cut 1 base from V and 7 bases from J, with 11 bases between. The germline V gene has CDR1 SGHAT and CDR2 FQNNGV. This clonotype has a handful of counts. Its antigen is not identified. The treatment was: 10-day PBMC culture with coronavirus spike peptide pools or control peptides (ViraFEST assay).

The specimen sequenced was cultured CD4+ T cells from blood. The chain couples TRBV11-2 to TRBJ1-5; D not certain. This sequence was found in a human donor with COVID-19. CDR3 sequence: CASSLGGAGQPQHF. The CDR3 DNA follows: TGTGCCAGCAGCTTAGGGGGTGCGGGACAGCCCCAGCATTTT.